A single sample gave rise to the 14 T cell receptor beta chains below, sequenced in a study of cytomegalovirus exposure and HLA in healthy donors. Vbeta (60) and Jbeta (13) primers were used in the PCR. This table comes from immunoSEQ multiplex PCR, and its TCRdb copy is limited to in-frame clones, with some not included. The sample yields approximately 220,000 clones, roughly four fifths seen once. The specimen sequenced was PBMCs. Receptors originate from a girl aged 2-10 years in good health and CMV-seronegative.

The chain employs TRBV10-1 and TRBJ2-1; D is unclear. Germline V gene data show CDR1 as WNHNN and CDR2 as SYGVQD (reference sequence). V lost 2 bases and J lost 4, with 6 bases in between. CDR3 size: 13 residues. The CDR3 DNA follows: TGCGCCAGCAGTGAGGACGGGTACAATGAGCAGTTCTTC. Its protein is CASSEDGYNEQFF.

Notes on this clone: The junction differs from germline at one of its ends, possibly a read error. V gene TRBV7-9 combines with J gene TRBJ1-2; D ambiguous. There are 13 residues in the CDR3. Germline V lookup: CDR1 SEHNR, CDR2 FQNEAQ (reference sequence). The CDR3 DNA is TGTTCCAGCAGCTCTGCGGGGTTGGGGGGCTACACCTTC. Amino acid sequence: CSSSSAGLGGYTF.

DNA of the CDR3: TGTGCCAGCAGCGGGAGGACAGGCAATAATGAAAAACTGTTTTTT. It is translated as CASSGRTGNNEKLFF. V and J are TRBV11-3 and TRBJ1-4, with 7 nucleotides matching TRBD1. Per the germline V gene, CDR1 is SGHNT and CDR2 is YENEEA. This CDR3 contains 15 residues. V was clipped by 5 bases and J by 4 bases; unmatched bases: 7.

Here the CDR3 reads CASSYRGYQETQYF. As DNA, the CDR3 is TGTGCCAGCAGTTATCGGGGGTATCAAGAGACCCAGTACTTC. This chain links TRBV2 with TRBJ2-5; D may be TRBD2 (6 bases). The CDR3 loop spans 14 amino acids. Deletions cut 5 bases from V and 2 bases from J, with 12 bases between. Germline CDR1 and CDR2: SNHLY and FYNNEI.

This sequence joins TRBV25-1 and TRBJ2-1; possible D gene TRBD2, 5 bases. CDR3 length: 15 residues. Per germline, CDR1 MGHDK and CDR2 SYGVNS. V lost 2 bases to trimming and J lost 2 bases, with 10 bases between them. The DNA for the CDR3 is TGTGCCAGCAGTGAAGCGGGCAAAACCTACAATGAGCAGTTCTTC. Its protein is CASSEAGKTYNEQFF.

The chain combines TRBV7-6 with TRBJ2-1; 8 bases are a match to TRBD2. J was trimmed by 2 bases and V by 8 bases; bases with no gene match: 2. There are 13 residues in the CDR3. Looked up from germline, CDR1 is SGHVS and CDR2 is FNYEAQ. The DNA of the CDR3 is TGTGCCAGCGCGGGAGGAACCTACAATGAGCAGTTCTTC. It encodes CASAGGTYNEQFF.

This chain connects TRBV30 to TRBJ2-5, with unresolved D. The DNA matches TRBJ2-7 better at its end, which makes the J call doubtful. The CDR3 is 11 residues long. Germline-derived CDR1 and CDR2 are GTSNPN and SVGIG (reference sequence). DNA of the CDR3: TGTGCCTGGAGTGTAACGTACGAGCAGTACTTC. Translating gives CAWSVTYEQYF.

The chain has TRBV7-9 and TRBJ2-7; 10 bases match TRBD2. CDR1 and CDR2 from the germline V gene are SEHNR and FQNEAQ (reference sequence). V lost 1 base, J lost 5 bases, and 2 bases stayed unmatched. The CDR3 runs to 14 residues. CDR3 DNA sequence: TGTGCCAGCAGCTTAGGCCTAGCGGGAGACGAGCAGTACTTC. Its translation: CASSLGLAGDEQYF.

The chain employs TRBV5-6 and TRBJ2-3; 7 bases fit TRBD2. Germline lookup yields CDR1 SGHDT and CDR2 YYEEEE. This CDR3 contains 15 residues. V shed 5 bases, J shed 8 bases, and the junction held 14 bases outside the gene matches. In DNA form, the CDR3 reads TGTGCCAGCAGACAGCTTAAACGGGAGGATACTACGCAGTATTTT. Translating it yields CASRQLKREDTTQYF.

This clone turned up a few times. The chain has TRBV6-9 and TRBJ2-7; D ambiguous. From germline, CDR1 is MNHGY and CDR2 SVAAGI. V was trimmed by 10 bases and J by 6 bases, leaving 13 bases between them. CDR3 length equals 11 residues. The CDR3 loop is CAKQEDPEQYF. The CDR3 coding sequence is TGTGCCAAACAAGAGGATCCCGAGCAGTACTTC.

V gene TRBV6-1 combines with J gene TRBJ1-3, with a tentative D call TRBD1 (6 bases). V was shortened by 0 bases and J by 0 bases, with 9 bases between the two germline ends. The length of the CDR3 is 16 residues. The germline gives CDR1 MNHNS, CDR2 SASEGT. This CDR3 reads CASSEAGGGSGNTIYF. DNA for the CDR3: TGTGCCAGCAGTGAAGCGGGAGGGGGCTCTGGAAACACCATATATTTT.

This clone was recorded a few times. J is TRBJ1-1 and V is TRBV4-1; weak D call: TRBD1 (6 bases). CDR1 MGHRA and CDR2 YSYEKL come from the germline V gene. The CDR3 has 15 amino acids. Trimming pared 1 base from V and 5 bases from J, leaving 14 bases between. The chain's CDR3 is CASSQVRQGRTEAFF. The DNA for the CDR3 is TGCGCCAGCAGCCAAGTCAGGCAGGGGCGGACTGAAGCTTTCTTT.

The table lists this clone with a few counts. The J gene is TRBJ2-5, the V gene TRBV9, with a tentative D call TRBD1 (5 bases). The CDR3 is 14 amino acids. Germline CDR1 SGDLS, CDR2 YYNGEE. Trimming took 4 bases from V and 1 from J, leaving 11 bases between them. The CDR3 sequence is CASSPRQLQETQYF. In nucleotides, the CDR3 is TGTGCCAGCAGCCCGAGACAGCTCCAAGAGACCCAGTACTTC.

CDR3 sequence (DNA): TGTGCCAGCAGTGGGCCCCAGCGGGTCGGCTATGGCTACACCTTC. Translated: CASSGPQRVGYGYTF. This sequence joins TRBV2 and TRBJ1-2; D uncertain. Germline V gives CDR1 SNHLY, CDR2 FYNNEI. V lost 4 bases to trimming and J lost 4 bases, with 16 bases between them. This CDR3 is built from 15 residues.